This passage covers 5 T cell receptor beta chains from one sample sequenced in a study of Ad26.COV2.S vaccination and SARS-CoV-2 variants. Treatment described: over 15 received Ad26.COV2.S at low or high dose, single or two shots; 5 received placebo; per-sample allocation not given. Sampling took place 63 days after the first vaccine or placebo injection. The protocol was immunoSEQ multiplex PCR, while the TCRdb copy is restricted to in-frame clones and leaves out a portion. The table records some 350,000 clones, roughly 90% of them present only once. This specimen was peripheral blood, taken in a trial of Ad26.COV2.S vaccine versus placebo. These receptors all come from a person between 18 and 59 years old who received the Ad26.COV2.S COVID-19 vaccine or a placebo.

The V and J genes are TRBV5-4 and TRBJ1-1, with 8 bases that match TRBD1. Per germline, CDR1 SGHNT and CDR2 YYREEE (reference sequence). J lost 0 bases, V lost 3 bases, and 4 bases had no gene match. The CDR3 loop spans 15 amino acids. The CDR3, as DNA: TGTGCCAGCAGCTCCCGACAGGGGATGAACACTGAAGCTTTCTTT. Protein sequence: CASSSRQGMNTEAFF.

V usage is TRBV3-1 (or the pseudogene TRBV3-2) and J usage is TRBJ1-3; D gene uncertain. V shed 0 bases and J shed 4 bases, with 10 bases lying between them. This CDR3 region has 15 residues. Germline V gene lookup returns CDR1 LGHDT and CDR2 YNNKEL (reference sequence). CDR3 protein: CASSQDLRVGNTIYF. The CDR3 nucleotides read TGTGCCAGCAGCCAAGATCTCCGGGTAGGAAACACCATATATTTT.

This chain joins TRBV7-9 and TRBJ1-4; D is perhaps TRBD1 (5 bases). The V and J ends lost 7 bases and 14 bases respectively, with 14 bases between them. The germline gives CDR1 SEHNR, CDR2 FQNEAQ (reference sequence). The CDR3 is 11 amino acids. CDR3 nucleotide sequence: TGTGCCAGCAACGACGGTGGGGGGCTGTTTTTT. Translation gives CASNDGGGLFF.

This clone was seen a few times. The rearrangement joins TRBV19 to TRBJ2-1; no definite D call. The length of the CDR3 is 14 residues. Trimming shortened V by 8 bases and J by 9 bases, and 20 bases separated the two germline ends. Germline CDR1 reads LNHDA; CDR2 reads SQIVND (reference sequence). The CDR3 DNA follows: TGTGCCAGTTCCGAGTTCGGTGACTTGGGTGAGCAGTTCTTC. It specifies CASSEFGDLGEQFF.

V is TRBV19 and J is TRBJ1-1, with D tentatively TRBD1 (6 bases). The CDR3 length is 13 residues. Trimming cost V 1 base and J 7 bases, with 10 bases left between them. Germline loops: CDR1 LNHDA, CDR2 SQIVND (reference sequence). The CDR3 reads CASSIGGTREAFF. The CDR3 nucleotides are TGTGCCAGTAGTATAGGGGGGACACGTGAAGCTTTCTTT.